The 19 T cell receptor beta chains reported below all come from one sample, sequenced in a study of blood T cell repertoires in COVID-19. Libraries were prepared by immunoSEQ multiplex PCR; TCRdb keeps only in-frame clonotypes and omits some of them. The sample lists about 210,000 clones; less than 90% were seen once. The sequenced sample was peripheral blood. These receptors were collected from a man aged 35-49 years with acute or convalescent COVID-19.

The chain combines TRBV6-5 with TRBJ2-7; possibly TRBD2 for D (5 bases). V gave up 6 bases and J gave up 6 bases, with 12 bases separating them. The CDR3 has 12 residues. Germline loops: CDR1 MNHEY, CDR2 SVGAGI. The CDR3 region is CASRKRAGEQYF. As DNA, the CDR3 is TGTGCCAGCAGAAAACGGGCGGGCGAGCAGTACTTC.

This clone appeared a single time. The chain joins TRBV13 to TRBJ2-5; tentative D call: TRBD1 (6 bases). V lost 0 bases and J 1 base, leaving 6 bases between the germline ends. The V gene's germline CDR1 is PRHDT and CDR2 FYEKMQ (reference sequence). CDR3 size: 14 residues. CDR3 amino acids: CASSLGQGQETQYF. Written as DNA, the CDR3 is TGTGCCAGCAGCTTAGGACAGGGCCAAGAGACCCAGTACTTC.

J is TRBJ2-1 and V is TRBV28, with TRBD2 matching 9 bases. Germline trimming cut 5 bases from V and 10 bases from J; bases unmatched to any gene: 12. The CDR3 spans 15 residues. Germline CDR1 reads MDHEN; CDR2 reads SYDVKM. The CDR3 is CASSDLAGAAHEQFF. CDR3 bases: TGTGCCAGCAGTGATTTAGCGGGAGCGGCACACGAGCAGTTCTTC.

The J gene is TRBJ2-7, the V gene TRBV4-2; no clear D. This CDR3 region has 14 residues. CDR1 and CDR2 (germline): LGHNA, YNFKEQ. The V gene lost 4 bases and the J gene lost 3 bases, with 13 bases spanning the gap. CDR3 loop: CASSPMVDRYEQYF. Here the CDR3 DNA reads TGTGCCAGCAGCCCGATGGTAGATCGCTACGAGCAGTACTTC.

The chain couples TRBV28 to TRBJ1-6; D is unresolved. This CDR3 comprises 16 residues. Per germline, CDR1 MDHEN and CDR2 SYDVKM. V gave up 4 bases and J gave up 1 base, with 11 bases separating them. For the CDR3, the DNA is TGTGCCAGCAGTTGGCCCCCCGGGTCCTATAATTCACCCCTCCACTTT. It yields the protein CASSWPPGSYNSPLHF.

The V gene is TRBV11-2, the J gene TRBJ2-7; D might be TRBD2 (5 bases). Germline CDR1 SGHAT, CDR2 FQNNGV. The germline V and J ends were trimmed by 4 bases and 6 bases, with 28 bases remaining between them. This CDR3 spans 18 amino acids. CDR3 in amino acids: CASSSPQFGLIDLGEQYF. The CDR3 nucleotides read TGTGCCAGCAGCTCCCCCCAGTTCGGACTTATCGATCTTGGCGAGCAGTACTTC.

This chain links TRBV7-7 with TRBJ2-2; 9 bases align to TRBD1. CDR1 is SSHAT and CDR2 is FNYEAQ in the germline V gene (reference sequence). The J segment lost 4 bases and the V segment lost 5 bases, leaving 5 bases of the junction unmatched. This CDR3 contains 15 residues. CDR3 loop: CASSRGQGSTGELFF. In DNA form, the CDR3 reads TGTGCCAGCAGCCGAGGACAGGGGAGCACCGGGGAGCTGTTTTTT.

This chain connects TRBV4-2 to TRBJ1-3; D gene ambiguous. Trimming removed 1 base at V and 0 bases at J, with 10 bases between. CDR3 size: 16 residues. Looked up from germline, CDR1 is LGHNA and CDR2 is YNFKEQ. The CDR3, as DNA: TGTGCCAGCAGCCAAGCCGGGAGCAGCTCTGGAAACACCATATATTTT. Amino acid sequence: CASSQAGSSSGNTIYF.

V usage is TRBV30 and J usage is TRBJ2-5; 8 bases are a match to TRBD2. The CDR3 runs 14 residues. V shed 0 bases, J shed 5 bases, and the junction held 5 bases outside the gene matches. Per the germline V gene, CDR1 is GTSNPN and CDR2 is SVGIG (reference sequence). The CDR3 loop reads CAWSVGSGGETQYF. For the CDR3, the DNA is TGTGCCTGGAGTGTCGGGTCGGGGGGGGAGACCCAGTACTTC.

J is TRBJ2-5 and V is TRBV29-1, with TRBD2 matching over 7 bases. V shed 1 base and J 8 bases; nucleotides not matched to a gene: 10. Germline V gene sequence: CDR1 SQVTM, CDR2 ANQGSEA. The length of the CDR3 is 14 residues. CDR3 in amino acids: CSVEGGSGIYTQYF. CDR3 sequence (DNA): TGCAGCGTTGAAGGCGGGAGCGGGATTTATACCCAGTACTTC. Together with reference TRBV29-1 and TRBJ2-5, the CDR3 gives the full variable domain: SAVISQKPSRDICQRGTSLTIQCQVDSQVTMMFWYRQQPGQSLTLIATANQGSEATYESGFVIDKFPISRPNLTFSTLTVSNMSPEDSSIYLCSVEGGSGIYTQYFGPGTRLLVL.

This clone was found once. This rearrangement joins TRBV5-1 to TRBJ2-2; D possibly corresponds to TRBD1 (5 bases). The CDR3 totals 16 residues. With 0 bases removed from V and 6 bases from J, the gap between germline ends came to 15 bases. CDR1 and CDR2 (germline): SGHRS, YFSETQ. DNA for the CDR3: TGCGCCAGCAGCTTGGAATGGGGCCCCTTGGCCGGGGAGCTGTTTTTT. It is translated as CASSLEWGPLAGELFF. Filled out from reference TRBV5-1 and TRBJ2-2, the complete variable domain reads KAGVTQTPRYLIKTRGQQVTLSCSPISGHRSVSWYQQTPGQGLQFLFEYFSETQRNKGNFPGRFSGRQFSNSRSEMNVSTLELGDSALYLCASSLEWGPLAGELFFGEGSRLTVL.

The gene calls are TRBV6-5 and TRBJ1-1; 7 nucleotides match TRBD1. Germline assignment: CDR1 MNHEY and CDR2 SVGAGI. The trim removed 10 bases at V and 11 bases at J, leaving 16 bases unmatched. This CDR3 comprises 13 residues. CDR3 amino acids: CAIRGFGDREAFF. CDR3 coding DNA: TGTGCCATCAGGGGGTTCGGCGACAGGGAGGCTTTCTTT.

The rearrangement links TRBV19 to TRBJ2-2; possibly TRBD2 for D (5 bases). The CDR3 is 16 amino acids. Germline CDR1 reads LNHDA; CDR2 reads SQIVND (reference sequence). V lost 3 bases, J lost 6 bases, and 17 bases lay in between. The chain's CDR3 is CASSIPQITRAGELFF. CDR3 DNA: TGTGCCAGTAGTATCCCCCAAATTACGAGGGCCGGGGAGCTGTTTTTT.

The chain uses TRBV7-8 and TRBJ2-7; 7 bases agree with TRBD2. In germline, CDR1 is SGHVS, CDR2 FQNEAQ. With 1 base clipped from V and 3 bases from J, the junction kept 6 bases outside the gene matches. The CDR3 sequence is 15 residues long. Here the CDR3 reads CASSLGEGRLYEQYF. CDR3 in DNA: TGTGCCAGCAGCTTAGGGGAGGGGCGGCTCTACGAGCAGTACTTC.

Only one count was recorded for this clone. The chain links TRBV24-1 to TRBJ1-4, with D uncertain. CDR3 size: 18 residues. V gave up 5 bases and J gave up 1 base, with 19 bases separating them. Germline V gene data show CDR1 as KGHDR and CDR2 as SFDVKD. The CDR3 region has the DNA TGTGCCACCAGTGGTGTCTCAGGTTTTGGAGGAACTAATGAAAAACTGTTTTTT. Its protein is CATSGVSGFGGTNEKLFF.

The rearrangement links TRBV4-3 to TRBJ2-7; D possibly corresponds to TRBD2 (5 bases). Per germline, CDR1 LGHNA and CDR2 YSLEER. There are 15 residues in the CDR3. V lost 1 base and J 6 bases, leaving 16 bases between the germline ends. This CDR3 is CASSQGASPPLEQYF. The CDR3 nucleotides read TGCGCCAGCAGCCAAGGGGCTAGCCCCCCGCTCGAGCAGTACTTC.

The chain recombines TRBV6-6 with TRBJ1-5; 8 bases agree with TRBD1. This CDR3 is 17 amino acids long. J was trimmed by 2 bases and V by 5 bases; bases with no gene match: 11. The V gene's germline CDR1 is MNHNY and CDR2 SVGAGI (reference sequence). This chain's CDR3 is CASSPYGQGGGNQPQHF. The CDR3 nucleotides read TGTGCCAGCAGTCCTTACGGACAGGGAGGAGGCAATCAGCCCCAGCATTTT.

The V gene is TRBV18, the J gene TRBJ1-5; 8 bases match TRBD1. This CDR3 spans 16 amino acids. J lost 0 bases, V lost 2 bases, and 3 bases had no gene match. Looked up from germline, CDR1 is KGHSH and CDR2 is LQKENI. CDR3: CASSPWGQDSNQPQHF. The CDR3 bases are TGTGCCAGCTCACCATGGGGACAGGATAGCAATCAGCCCCAGCATTTT. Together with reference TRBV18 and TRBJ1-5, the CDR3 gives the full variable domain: NAGVMQNPRHLVRRRGQEARLRCSPMKGHSHVYWYRQLPEEGLKFMVYLQKENIIDESGMPKERFSAEFPKEGPSILRIQQVVRGDSAAYFCASSPWGQDSNQPQHFGDGTRLSIL.

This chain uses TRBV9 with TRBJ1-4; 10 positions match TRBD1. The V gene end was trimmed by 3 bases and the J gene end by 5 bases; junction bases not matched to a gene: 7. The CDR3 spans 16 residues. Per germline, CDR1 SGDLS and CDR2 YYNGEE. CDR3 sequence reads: CASSAGQGVRNEKLFF. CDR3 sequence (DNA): TGTGCCAGCAGCGCCGGACAGGGGGTACGGAATGAAAAACTGTTTTTT.